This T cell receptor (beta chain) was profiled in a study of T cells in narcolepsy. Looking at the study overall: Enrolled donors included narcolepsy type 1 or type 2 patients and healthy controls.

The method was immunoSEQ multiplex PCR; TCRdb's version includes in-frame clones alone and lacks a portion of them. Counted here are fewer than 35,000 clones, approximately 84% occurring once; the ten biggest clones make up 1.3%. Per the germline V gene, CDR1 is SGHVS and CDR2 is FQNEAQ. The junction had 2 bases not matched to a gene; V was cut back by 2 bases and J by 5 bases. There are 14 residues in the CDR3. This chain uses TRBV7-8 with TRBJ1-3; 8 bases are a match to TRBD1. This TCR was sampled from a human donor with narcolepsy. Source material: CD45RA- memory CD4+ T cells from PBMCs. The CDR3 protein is CASSLQGARNTIYF. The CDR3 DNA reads TGTGCCAGCAGCTTACAGGGGGCACGAAACACCATATATTTT.